What follows are 5 T cell receptor beta chains derived from one specimen sequenced in a study of CD8+ T cells in alopecia areata. Reverse transcription of extracted RNA yielded cDNA, which provided the sequencing template. TCRdb's table, derived via immunoSEQ multiplex PCR, lists solely in-frame clones and lacks some. The sample has 250,000 to 350,000 clones; 60% are singletons. As for treatment: oral pan-JAK inhibitor, 5-10 mg twice daily. This sample comprised CD4+ T cells sorted from blood, obtained at week 52, from a patient treated with tofacitinib. The receptors stem from a human donor with alopecia areata.

On this clone itself: Mismatch with germline at one junction end may stem from a read error. The J gene is TRBJ2-5, the V gene TRBV7-7; a possible D gene is TRBD1 (6 bases). The CDR3 covers 13 residues. Germline assignment: CDR1 SSHAT and CDR2 FNYEAQ (reference sequence). This CDR3 reads CASSPTGQETQYF. CDR3 nucleotide sequence: TGTGCTAGCAGCCCGACAGGACAAGAGACCCAGTACTTC.

This chain links TRBV5-6 with TRBJ1-6; 8 bases fit TRBD1. Looked up from germline, CDR1 is SGHDT and CDR2 is YYEEEE. Trimming cost V 2 bases and J 10 bases; bases outside gene matches: 14. This CDR3 has 17 residues. The CDR3 reads CASSFSPGGQAGSPLHF. CDR3 bases: TGTGCCAGCAGCTTTTCGCCGGGGGGACAGGCAGGCTCACCCCTCCACTTT.

The CDR3, as DNA: TGTGCCAGCAGCGTACGGGGGGCTCGAGGAGATACGCAGTATTTT. This codes for CASSVRGARGDTQYF. This sequence joins TRBV9 and TRBJ2-3; perhaps TRBD2 as D (7 bases). Trimming stripped 1 base from V and 5 bases from J, with 14 bases between. The germline V gene encodes CDR1 SGDLS and CDR2 YYNGEE. This CDR3 has 15 residues. The full variable domain, its missing parts supplied by reference TRBV9 and TRBJ2-3, is DSGVTQTPKHLITATGQRVTLRCSPRSGDLSVYWYQQSLDQGLQFLIQYYNGEERAKGNILERFSAQQFPDLHSELNLSSLELGDSALYFCASSVRGARGDTQYFGPGTRLTVL.

This clone was detected only a few times. The chain carries TRBV7-9 and TRBJ1-1; D gene ambiguous. Per the germline V gene, CDR1 is SEHNR and CDR2 is FQNEAQ (reference sequence). The CDR3 spans 12 residues. V dropped 4 bases and J dropped 4 bases, with 7 bases sitting between them. The CDR3: CASSSLGTEAFF. CDR3 nucleotides: TGTGCCAGCAGCTCCCTCGGCACTGAAGCTTTCTTT.

This clone showed up just a few times. The chain employs TRBV7-2 and TRBJ2-3, with 11 positions matching TRBD1. Germline CDR1 is SGHTA and CDR2 is FQGNSA. The CDR3 consists of 15 residues. V shed 5 bases, J shed 2 bases, and the junction held 3 bases outside the gene matches. The CDR3 bases are TGTGCCAGCAGCGTAGGACAGGGGGCCACAGATACGCAGTATTTT. Its translation: CASSVGQGATDTQYF.